This T cell receptor (beta chain) comes out of a study of human T cells and chemical hapten exposure (dated by TCRdb to the early 2020s). A note on the overall study: For sensitization, 2% DPC in acetone was applied to a 2 cm by 2 cm area of upper inner arm skin. Patients additionally received weekly therapeutic DPC doses to the scalp throughout the approximately 25-week study period. Patch testing was done on the upper back using Finn chambers containing 0.01% DPC, and results were scored after 6 days according to International Contact Dermatitis Research Group standards. The mostly female patient cohort included alopecia areata with under or over 50% scalp involvement, alopecia totalis and alopecia universalis. Libraries were pooled for sequencing, and variation in per-sample TCR yields was attributed mainly to small differences in library volumes within the pool. This study followed changes in the peripheral blood TCR repertoire in vivo during primary and secondary sensitization of alopecia patients to the hapten diphenylcyclopropenone (DPC). Patient blood was sampled pre-sensitization (week 0) and at 2, 6 and about 24 weeks after DPC sensitization. Blood for TCR sequencing was provided by twenty-nine alopecia patients at one to four time points (pre-sensitization, 2, 6 and 24 weeks).

Libraries were prepared through RACE. The instrument given in TCRdb is NextSeq 500. During library preparation, unique molecular identifiers were attached to individual cDNA molecules so that TCRs could be counted in a quantitative, reproducible way. Each blood RNA sample was used to sequence both TCR alpha and TCR beta chains. The published analysis was carried out like this. A median of about 89,000 TCRs per sample was observed, with a range of about 20,000 to 750,000. The Decombinator software suite was used to annotate V, J and CDR3 in the TCR reads. Every sample was subsampled to the same number of TCRs (28,000) for the PS versus PT1 abundance plots. Expanded TCRs were defined as absent before sensitization and observed at least eight times at the 2-week time point. TCRdb reprocessing: public reads trimmed at Q25 with fastp, clones called with MiXCR, in-frame beta chains kept. Records with the same CDR3 protein are collapsed into one entry carrying the most frequent genes and DNA. The V and J calls, along with clone size, are taken from TCRdb and not from the paper's own processing. The sample table records some 170,000 distinct CDR3 sequences; about a quarter of these occur just once. The ten largest clonotypes hold roughly 2% of the sample.

Sample time point, as interpreted from the label and publication: patch test 3, about 24 weeks after DPC sensitization. According to the study, the label for this sample's treatment or condition signals: therapeutic diphenylcyclopropenone sensitization with weekly scalp DPC. Blood at each patch-test visit was drawn before the patch test was applied. To be eligible, patients had to be aged 18 to 70, diagnosed with alopecia and judged suitable for DPC therapy, while pregnant patients were excluded. Unfractionated whole blood was collected in Tempus Blood RNA tubes, and total RNA was extracted from that blood. The study at large found these results: All patients had alopecia, a presumed autoimmune disease, so their immune response might differ from that of healthy individuals. A positive correlation was found between the number of PT1 expanded TCRs and patch test score, with significance reached at thresholds 8, 16 and 32 but not 4. After repeated subsampling, the strength of the expansion versus patch-test correlation and the threshold at which it became significant changed. Compared with pre-sensitization or healthy control sets, expanded TCRs formed significantly more large CDR3 similarity clusters, which is consistent with antigen-driven responses. DPC sensitization did not change how many TCRs were above 1 in 1000 frequency, and no evidence was found of alterations in global repertoire structure.

As regards this clonotype: No antigen is known for it. Base quality data are lacking; no much larger clone is found one base away.

Reading from cysteine to phenylalanine, the CDR3 counts 16 amino acids. Only the CDR3 DNA is retained, 48 bases long and in frame from the first base. The germline V gene supplies CDR1 MGHDK and CDR2 SYGVNS. V lost 4 bases and J lost 0 bases; the stretch between them is 13 bases long. The rearranged segments are TRBV25-1 and TRBJ2-1; the best D guess is TRBD2, with 6 bases matching. The clonotype comes from a woman aged 18-35 years with alopecia areata. Some clones in this sample may be carry-over from other donors' samples. The sample was whole blood, taken in connection with sensitization to the hapten diphenylcyclopropenone (DPC). The nucleotides read TGTGCCAGCAGTGGACCCGGGACTCGCTCCTACAATGAGCAGTTCTTC. Translated, it reads CASSGPGTRSYNEQFF.